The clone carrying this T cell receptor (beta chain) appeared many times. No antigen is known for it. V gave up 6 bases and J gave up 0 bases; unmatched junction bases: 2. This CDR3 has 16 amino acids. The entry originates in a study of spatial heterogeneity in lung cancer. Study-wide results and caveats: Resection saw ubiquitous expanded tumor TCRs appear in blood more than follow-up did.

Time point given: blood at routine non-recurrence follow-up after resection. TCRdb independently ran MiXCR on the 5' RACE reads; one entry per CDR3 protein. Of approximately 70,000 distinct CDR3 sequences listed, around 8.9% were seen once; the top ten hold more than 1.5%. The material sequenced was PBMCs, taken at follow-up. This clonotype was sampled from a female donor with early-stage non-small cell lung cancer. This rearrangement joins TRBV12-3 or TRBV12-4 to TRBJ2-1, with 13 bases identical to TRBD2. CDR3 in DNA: TGTGCCAGCAGACGGACTAGCGGGAGCTCCTACAATGAGCAGTTCTTC. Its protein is CASRRTSGSSYNEQFF.